The text below deals with one T cell receptor (beta chain). This clonotype was seen a handful of times. What antigen it recognizes has not been identified. Base qualities are missing; no much larger clone stands one base away. This record comes from a study of T cells in Graves' hyperthyroidism and ophthalmopathy (dated by TCRdb to about 2019). About the investigation overall: Peripheral blood samples were taken at initial diagnosis, before any treatment was given. TCR V-J signatures able to tell the groups apart were searched for in a discovery cohort of approximately 95 patients, of whom approximately 40 had Graves' ophthalmopathy and around 56 had stable Graves' hyperthyroidism. Prospective prediction of ophthalmopathy was tested in an independent validation cohort consisting of some 20 hyperthyroidism patients and 17 patients who later progressed to ophthalmopathy. For training and testing, the 100 or so patients in the discovery cohort were randomly divided in a 7:3 ratio. In roughly six Graves' hyperthyroidism patients, the study also compared T-cell repertoires from thyroid tissue with T-cell repertoires from blood. After sampling, hyperthyroidism patients received methimazole starting at 30 mg daily, and ophthalmopathy patients received high-dose intravenous methylprednisolone. The paper describes TCR Vbeta CDR3 sequencing of some 130 peripheral blood samples, made up of fewer than 50 ophthalmopathy patients, some 80 hyperthyroidism patients and roughly 17 progressor patients. What the study reported, not specific to this receptor: In validation, progression to ophthalmopathy was predicted by the model with about 70% sensitivity and just over 72% specificity, a median of roughly 6.4 months before onset. Sample size was not statistically predetermined, and blinding of investigators to group allocation was not performed. Most expanded thyroid clonotypes (frequency above 0.001) were also detected in blood, suggesting blood repertoires may reflect thyroid immune responses. In cross-validation, a model built on a 13 V-J signature told ophthalmopathy apart from stable hyperthyroidism with just under 90% sensitivity and 81% to 82% specificity, and in testing the same model reached 80%/75%.

The CDR3 numbers 15 residues from cysteine through phenylalanine. Only the CDR3 portion is preserved as DNA: 45 bases, with reading frame beginning at the first base. Via the germline V gene, CDR1 is SGHTA and CDR2 FQGNSA. Between the V and J ends, shortened by 5 bases and 4 bases respectively, the junction contains 15 bases. Stable Graves' hyperthyroidism was defined as no progression to ophthalmopathy during 18 months of follow-up. The hyperthyroidism patients were between 18 and 65 years old and newly diagnosed, with a disease duration of less than 2 months. Patients with uncontrolled infections, other autoimmune diseases, pregnancy or lactation were excluded. Clinical symptoms, serum thyroxine and TRAb, thyroid ultrasound, and orbital computed tomography formed the basis for the diagnoses. PBMCs were separated from roughly 9.6 ml of fresh peripheral blood using Ficoll-Paque density gradient centrifugation. Total RNA was extracted using Trizol reagent, and RNA quality was assessed on an Agilent 2100 Bioanalyzer.

Amplification of TCR beta CDR3 regions was carried out from RNA transcripts. A first-round RT-PCR of the TCR CDR3 used the HTBI primer set with the Qiagen OneStep RT-PCR kit. Libraries were constructed in a second round of multiplex PCR, after which size selection and purification were performed. Paired-end sequencing of the libraries was performed with 100 bp reads on an Illumina HiSeq2000. The published analysis was carried out like this. SOAPnuke was used to process the raw data, throwing out any read that contained adapters or uncalled bases, had a mean Phred below 15, or lacked an exact constant-primer or identifier match. High-quality paired reads were merged with COPE v1.2.5, and unique nucleotide sequences were defined as clonotypes. Clonotypes were aligned to IMGT TRBV, TRBD and TRBJ reference segments using MiTCR v1.1. Only V-J combinations with frequency above 0.0001, covering about 99% of repertoires, were analysed. The TCS score was defined as F50 (clonal expansion) divided by E x V (chaos), with BLOSUM62-based TCRdist calculated between CDR3 peptides within each V-J. Welch's t-statistics and random forest reduced around 550 V-J features to 10 to 15, which were used in a naive Bayes classifier (R e1071). Using fastp trimming at Q25 and MiXCR clonotype assembly, TCRdb reanalyzed the public sequencing data and kept in-frame beta chains. Duplicate CDR3 protein sequences are folded into a single record with the most common DNA and genes. Here the V and J calls rest on TCRdb's processing, not on the authors' analysis. The sample profile shows about 740,000 distinct CDR3 sequences; 14% of them were found once. 10% of the sample lies in the top ten.

Input material: blood. The chain joins TRBV7-2 to TRBJ2-1; the D gene is perhaps TRBD1 or TRBD2, each of them matching over 5 bases. The clonotype was recovered from a woman under 30 with Graves' hyperthyroidism. The encoded CDR3 is CASSGSGTQYNEQFF. The nucleotides are TGTGCCAGCAGCGGCTCCGGGACCCAATACAATGAGCAGTTCTTC.